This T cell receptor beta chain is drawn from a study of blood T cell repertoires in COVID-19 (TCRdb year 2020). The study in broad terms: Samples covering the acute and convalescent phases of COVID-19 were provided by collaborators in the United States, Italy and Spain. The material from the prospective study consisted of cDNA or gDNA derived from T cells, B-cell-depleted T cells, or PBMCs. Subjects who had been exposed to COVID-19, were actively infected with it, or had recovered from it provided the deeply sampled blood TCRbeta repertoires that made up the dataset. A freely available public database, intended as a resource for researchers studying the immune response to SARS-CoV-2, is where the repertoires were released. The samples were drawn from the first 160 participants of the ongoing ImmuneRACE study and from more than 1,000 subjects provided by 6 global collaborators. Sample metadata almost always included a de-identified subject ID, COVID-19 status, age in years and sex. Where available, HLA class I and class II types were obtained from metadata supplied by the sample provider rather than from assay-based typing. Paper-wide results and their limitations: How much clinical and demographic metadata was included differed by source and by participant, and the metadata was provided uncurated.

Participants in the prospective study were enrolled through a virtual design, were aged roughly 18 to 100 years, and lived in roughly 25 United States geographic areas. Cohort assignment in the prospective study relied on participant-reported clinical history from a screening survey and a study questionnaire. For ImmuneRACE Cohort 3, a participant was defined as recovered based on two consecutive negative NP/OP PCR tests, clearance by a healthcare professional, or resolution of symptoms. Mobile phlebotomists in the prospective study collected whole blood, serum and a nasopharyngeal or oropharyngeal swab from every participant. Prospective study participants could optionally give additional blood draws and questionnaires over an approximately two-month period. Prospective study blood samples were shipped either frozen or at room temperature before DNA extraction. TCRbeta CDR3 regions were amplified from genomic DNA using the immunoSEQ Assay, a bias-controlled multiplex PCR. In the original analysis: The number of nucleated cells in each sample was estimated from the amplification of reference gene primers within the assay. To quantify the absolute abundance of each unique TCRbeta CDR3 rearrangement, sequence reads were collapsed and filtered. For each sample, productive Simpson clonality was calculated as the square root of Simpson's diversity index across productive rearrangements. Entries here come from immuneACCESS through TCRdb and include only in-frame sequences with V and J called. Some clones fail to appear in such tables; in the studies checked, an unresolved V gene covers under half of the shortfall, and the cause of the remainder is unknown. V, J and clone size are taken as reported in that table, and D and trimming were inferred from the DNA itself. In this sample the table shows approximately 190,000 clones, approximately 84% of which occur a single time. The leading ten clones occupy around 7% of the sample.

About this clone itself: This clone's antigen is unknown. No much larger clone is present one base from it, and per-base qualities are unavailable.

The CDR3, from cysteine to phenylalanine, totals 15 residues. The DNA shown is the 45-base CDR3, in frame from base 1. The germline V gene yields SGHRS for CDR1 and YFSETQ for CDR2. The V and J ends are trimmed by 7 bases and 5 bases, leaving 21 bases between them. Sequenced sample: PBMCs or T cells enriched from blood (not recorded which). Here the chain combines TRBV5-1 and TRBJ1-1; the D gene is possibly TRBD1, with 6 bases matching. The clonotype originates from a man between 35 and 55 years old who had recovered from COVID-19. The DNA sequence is TGCGCCAGCCAAATAAACAGCCTCCAGGGGACTGAAGCTTTCTTT. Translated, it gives CASQINSLQGTEAFF.